This T cell receptor (beta chain) appears in the sequencing data of a study of early T cells in non-severe SARS-CoV-2 infection (dated by TCRdb to about 2021). At the level of the whole study: TCR sequencing used bulk RNA from unsorted whole blood, so alpha and beta chains could not be paired.

Here is what the overall study found, with its caveats: VDJdb matching was skewed toward anti-spike CD8 responses, so virus-specific expansions were likely underestimated and private and CD4 specificities were missed.

The CDR3 spans 15 residues, from the cysteine through the phenylalanine. Of the read, only the CDR3 DNA is kept; its 45 bases are in frame from base 1. The junction shows trimming of 5 bases on V and 2 bases on J, plus 15 bases between the germline ends. CDR1 and CDR2 are read off the germline V gene as ENHRY and SYGVKD. As concerns this clonotype: It lacks a known antigen. No qualities accompany the bases; no much larger clone lies one base away.

This was a case-control study nested in a cohort of healthcare workers in London, UK, who had nasopharyngeal swab PCR tests and blood samples taken every week. Healthcare workers were recruited during the week of the UK lockdown, between 23 and 31 March 2020, and followed weekly for up to about 15 weeks. Libraries came from 5' RACE. Sequencing took place on a NextSeq 500. To correct for sequencing error and PCR bias, the TCR library protocol tagged individual cDNA molecules with unique molecular identifiers. TCR alpha and beta chains were both sequenced, and the abundances of alpha and beta sequences in each sample were closely correlated with each other. In the source study's methods: Decombinator V4 was used to annotate the V gene, J gene and CDR3 of the TCR sequences. TCRs were defined as expanded if a significant change between any two time points was detected under a Poisson model with p below 0.0001. TCR abundances were normalised to the total number of TCRs sequenced per sample and expressed as counts per million. MAIT TCRs were defined by TRAV1-2 paired with TRAJ12, TRAJ20 or TRAJ33, and iNKT TCRs by TRAV10 paired with TRAJ18. A search of VDJdb, accessed on 1 November 2021, was run for TCRs annotated to CMV, EBV and SARS-CoV-2, with TCRs annotated for multiple antigens excluded. TCRdb handled the public reads itself, with Q25 trimming in fastp and clone calling in MiXCR, and kept productive beta chains. Every CDR3 protein is listed once, alongside the most common genes and DNA of its rows. These V and J calls rely on TCRdb rather than the paper's analysis. Across this sample there are 59,000 or so distinct CDR3 sequences, with around 13% seen only once. The ten most abundant clones make up around 1.4% of the sample.

Sequenced here: whole blood, sampled at baseline. The receptor was isolated from an adult who was a healthcare worker with PCR-confirmed SARS-CoV-2 infection or an uninfected control (not recorded which). The sequence joins TRBV10-3 to TRBJ2-5; 5 matching bases give a weak D call of TRBD1. The DNA reads TGTGCCATCAGTTCCACGACAGAGAAACAAGAGACCCAGTACTTC. Translation gives CAISSTTEKQETQYF.